This T cell receptor (beta chain) originates from a study of regulatory T cells in long-lasting Graves disease. The time point here: newly diagnosed GD, antithyroid drugs for less than 3 months. PBMCs provided the RNA from which the TCR library was made. Patients with Graves' disease were diagnosed by American Thyroid Association guidelines. Losses at the gene ends were 2 bases for V and 3 bases for J; bases not matched to a gene: 1. CDR1 MDHEN and CDR2 SYDVKM come from the germline V gene. CDR3 length: 14 amino acids. Assembly of TCR beta libraries relied on iRepertoire HTBI primers together with Arm-PCR of CDR3 regions. MiXCR was run by TCRdb on the multiplex PCR reads, yielding one entry per CDR3 protein. This repertoire shows 200,000 to 250,000 distinct CDR3 sequences, roughly 19% found once; its top ten account for 12%. Broader study findings: Favoring TRBV28, TRBJ1-2 and TRBJ2-5 was a feature seen in persistent disease. Researchers examined only peripheral blood and not thyroid tissue.

This clonotype was counted at least ten times. Its target is unknown. The sample was also reused in another study, on T cells in Graves' hyperthyroidism and ophthalmopathy. That work contributes: Blood also contained most expanded thyroid clonotypes above 0.001.

The chain recombines TRBV28 with TRBJ2-1, with 7 bases aligning to TRBD1. The TCR sequence derives from a woman in her twenties or thirties with Graves disease. Here the sequenced sample was peripheral blood mononuclear cells (PBMCs), taken at new diagnosis, from a patient treated with antithyroid drugs. This CDR3 is CASSLRDSYNEQFF. DNA for the CDR3: TGTGCCAGCAGTTTACGGGACAGCTACAATGAGCAGTTCTTC.